The 4 T cell receptor beta chains below were found in one sample sequenced in a study of T cells in localized non-small cell lung cancer. Sequencing used immunoSEQ multiplex PCR; TCRdb keeps in-frame clones, though not all of them. The sample carries about 59,000 clones, 90% to 95% recorded once. This specimen consisted of peripheral blood, obtained before any cancer treatment. All receptors derive from a man aged 40 to 70 with stage I lung adenocarcinoma.

V is TRBV18 and J is TRBJ2-7, with D perhaps TRBD1 or TRBD2 (5 bases each). V dropped 2 bases and J dropped 2 bases, with 10 bases sitting between them. The CDR3 consists of 14 residues. In germline, CDR1 is KGHSH, CDR2 LQKENI. CDR3 sequence: CASSPGTEAYEQYF. CDR3 sequence (DNA): TGTGCCAGCTCACCAGGGACCGAGGCCTACGAGCAGTACTTC.

The gene calls are TRBV5-1 and TRBJ1-2, with a tentative D call TRBD1 (6 bases). The V end lost 5 bases, the J end lost 10 bases, and 21 bases lay between the germline ends. CDR1 is SGHRS and CDR2 is YFSETQ in the germline V gene. The CDR3 sequence is 14 residues long. CDR3 protein: CASRPVTGTNVYTF. CDR3 sequence (DNA): TGCGCCAGCAGACCCGTTACCGGGACAAATGTCTACACCTTC.

This rearrangement joins TRBV18 to TRBJ2-7, with D tentatively TRBD1 (6 bases). Germline V gives CDR1 KGHSH, CDR2 LQKENI. The CDR3 extends over 13 amino acids. Trimming stripped 1 base from V and 7 bases from J, with 11 bases between. CDR3 sequence reads: CASSPRDIGEQYF. The CDR3 DNA is TGTGCCAGCTCACCACGGGACATAGGGGAGCAGTACTTC.

The chain employs TRBV13 and TRBJ2-2, with 10 positions matching TRBD1. The CDR3 is made up of 16 amino acids. Germline lookup yields CDR1 PRHDT and CDR2 FYEKMQ (reference sequence). V dropped 11 bases and J dropped 2; count of bases not matched to a gene: 11. The CDR3: CACRDRGLRNTGELFF. Here the CDR3 DNA reads TGTGCCTGCCGGGACAGGGGCCTCCGAAACACCGGGGAGCTGTTTTTT.